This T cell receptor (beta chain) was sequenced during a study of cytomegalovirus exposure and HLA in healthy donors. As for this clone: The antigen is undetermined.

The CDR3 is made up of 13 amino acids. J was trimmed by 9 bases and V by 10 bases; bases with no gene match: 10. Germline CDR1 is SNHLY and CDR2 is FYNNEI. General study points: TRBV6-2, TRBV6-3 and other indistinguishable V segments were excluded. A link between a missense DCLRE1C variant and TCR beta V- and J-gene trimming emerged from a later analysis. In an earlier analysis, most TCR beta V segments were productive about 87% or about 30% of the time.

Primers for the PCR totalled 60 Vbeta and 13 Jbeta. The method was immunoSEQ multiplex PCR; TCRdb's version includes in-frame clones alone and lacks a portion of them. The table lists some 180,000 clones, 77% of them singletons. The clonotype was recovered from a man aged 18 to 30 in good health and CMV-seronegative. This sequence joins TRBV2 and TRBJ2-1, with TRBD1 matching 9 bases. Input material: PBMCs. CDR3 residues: CATSGTGIGEQFF. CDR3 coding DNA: TGTGCCACCTCCGGGACAGGGATTGGTGAGCAGTTCTTC.